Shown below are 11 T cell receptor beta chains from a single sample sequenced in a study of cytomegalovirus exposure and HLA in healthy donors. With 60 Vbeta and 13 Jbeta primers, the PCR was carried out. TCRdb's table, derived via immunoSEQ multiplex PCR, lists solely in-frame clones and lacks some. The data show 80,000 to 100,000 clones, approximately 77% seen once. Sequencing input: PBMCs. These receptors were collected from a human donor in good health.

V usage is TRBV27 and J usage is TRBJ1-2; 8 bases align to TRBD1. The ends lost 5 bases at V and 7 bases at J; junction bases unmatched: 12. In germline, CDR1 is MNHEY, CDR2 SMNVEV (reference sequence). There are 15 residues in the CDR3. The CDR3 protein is CASSARTGWSRGYTF. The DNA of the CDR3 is TGTGCCAGCAGTGCCCGGACAGGGTGGTCTCGTGGCTACACCTTC.

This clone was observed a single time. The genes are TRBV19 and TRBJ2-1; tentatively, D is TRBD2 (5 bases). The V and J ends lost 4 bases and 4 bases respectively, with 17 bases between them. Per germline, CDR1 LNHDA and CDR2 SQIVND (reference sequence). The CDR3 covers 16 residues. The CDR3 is CASSNGRVRDYNEQFF. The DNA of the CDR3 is TGTGCCAGTAGTAATGGGCGAGTCCGGGATTACAATGAGCAGTTCTTC.

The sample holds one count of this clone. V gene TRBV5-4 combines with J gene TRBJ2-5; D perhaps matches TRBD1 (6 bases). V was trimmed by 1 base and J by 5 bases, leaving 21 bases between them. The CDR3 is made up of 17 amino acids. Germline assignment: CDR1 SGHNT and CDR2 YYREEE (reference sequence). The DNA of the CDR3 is TGTGCCAGCAGCTTGATCCCGGGTACAGGGTATGGGGAGACCCAGTACTTC. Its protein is CASSLIPGTGYGETQYF.

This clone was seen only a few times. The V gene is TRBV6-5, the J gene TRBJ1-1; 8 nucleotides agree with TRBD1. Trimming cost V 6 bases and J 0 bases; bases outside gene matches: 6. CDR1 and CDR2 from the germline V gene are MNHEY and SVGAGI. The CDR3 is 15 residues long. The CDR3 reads CASRETGGMNTEAFF. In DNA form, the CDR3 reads TGTGCCAGCAGAGAAACAGGGGGTATGAACACTGAAGCTTTCTTT.

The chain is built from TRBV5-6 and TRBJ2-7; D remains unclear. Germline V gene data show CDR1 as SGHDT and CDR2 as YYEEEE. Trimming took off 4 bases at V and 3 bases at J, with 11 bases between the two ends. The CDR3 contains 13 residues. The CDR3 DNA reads TGTGCCAGCAGCCAGTACGTTCGCTACGAGCAGTACTTC. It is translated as CASSQYVRYEQYF.

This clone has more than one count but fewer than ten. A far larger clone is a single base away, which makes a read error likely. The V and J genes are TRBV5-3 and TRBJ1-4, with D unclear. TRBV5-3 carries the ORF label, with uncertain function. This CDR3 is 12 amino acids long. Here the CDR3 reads CASSLNTEKLFF. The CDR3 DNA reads TGTGCCAGCAGCTTAAACACTGAAAAACTGTTTTTT.

The CDR3 is CASSPPSGTDTQYF. The CDR3 bases are TGTGCCAGCTCACCGCCTAGCGGCACAGATACGCAGTATTTT. The chain recombines TRBV18 with TRBJ2-3, with D possibly TRBD2 on 6 matching bases. The CDR3 is 14 amino acids. Germline loops: CDR1 KGHSH, CDR2 LQKENI. Trimming took 3 bases from V and 1 from J, leaving 8 bases between them.

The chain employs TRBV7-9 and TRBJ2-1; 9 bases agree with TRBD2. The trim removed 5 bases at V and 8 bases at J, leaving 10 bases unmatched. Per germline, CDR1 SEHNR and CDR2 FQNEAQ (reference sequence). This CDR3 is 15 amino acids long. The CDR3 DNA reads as TGTGCCAGCAGCCAGGTGGCGGGAGGGTGGGATGAGCAGTTCTTC. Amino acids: CASSQVAGGWDEQFF.

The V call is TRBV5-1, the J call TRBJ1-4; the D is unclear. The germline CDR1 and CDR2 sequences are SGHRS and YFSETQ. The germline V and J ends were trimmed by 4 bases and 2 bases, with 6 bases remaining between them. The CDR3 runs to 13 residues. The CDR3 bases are TGCGCCAGCAGCGAGGTGACTAATGAAAAACTGTTTTTT. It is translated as CASSEVTNEKLFF.

The CDR3: CASRGTSGQETQYF. The CDR3 region has the DNA TGTGCCAGCAGAGGGACTAGCGGACAAGAGACCCAGTACTTC. The V and J genes are TRBV6-1 and TRBJ2-5, with TRBD2 matching 11 bases. V was pared by 6 bases and J by 2 bases, with 2 bases of the junction left unmatched. The CDR3 runs to 14 residues. Germline CDR1 MNHNS, CDR2 SASEGT.

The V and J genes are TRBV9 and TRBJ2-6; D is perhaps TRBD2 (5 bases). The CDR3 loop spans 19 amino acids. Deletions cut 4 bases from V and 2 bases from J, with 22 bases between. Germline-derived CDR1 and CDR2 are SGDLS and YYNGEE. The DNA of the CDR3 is TGTGCCAGCAGCCCCCTTACCGAGCGGCTGGGTGCTGGGGCCAACGTCCTGACTTTC. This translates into CASSPLTERLGAGANVLTF.